This T cell receptor beta chain came from a study of post-analysis software for immune sequencing data. As for the study in general: Patients with relapsing-remitting, secondary progressive and progressive-relapsing multiple sclerosis courses were all represented. General study results and limits: Patients carried a few TRBV segments more frequently than controls did, and TRBV5-6, TRBV5-1 and TRBV20-1 were among them. Normalized Chao1 diversity was significantly lower in multiple sclerosis patients than in controls. Under F measure analysis, samples from one preparation batch co-clustered strongly.

Prepared libraries of TCR beta cDNA carried unique molecular identifiers. The yield from roughly 1 to 10 million T cells was some 500,000 cDNA molecules in total. TCRdb processed the PCR reads anew with MiXCR; each CDR3 protein has one entry. Among around 700,000 distinct CDR3 sequences, 55% to 60% were seen once, and the ten largest hold 10% to 12%. A note on this clonotype: Its antigen is still unknown.

The V gene end was trimmed by 3 bases and the J gene end by 4 bases; junction bases not matched to a gene: 4. The length of the CDR3 is 16 residues. The chain recombines TRBV12-3 or TRBV12-4 with TRBJ2-1; 12 bases match TRBD2. The clonotype originates from a girl aged 2-10 years with multiple sclerosis. The sequencing sample was made of blood. The CDR3 sequence is CASSFASGGVYNEQFF. Here the CDR3 DNA reads TGTGCCAGCAGTTTTGCTAGCGGGGGGGTATACAATGAGCAGTTCTTC.